This TCR beta chain was sequenced in a study of T cells in Graves' hyperthyroidism and ophthalmopathy. Researchers took RNA transcripts and amplified the TCR beta CDR3 regions from them. HTBI primers were employed in a first-round RT-PCR of the TCR CDR3. TCRdb itself ran the multiplex PCR reads through MiXCR, one entry per CDR3 protein. The sample lists around 250,000 distinct CDR3 sequences, approximately 15% occurring once. This clonotype was seen many times. V lost 1 base to trimming and J lost 5 bases, with 1 base between them. This CDR3 is 11 amino acids long. From germline, CDR1 is KGHSH and CDR2 LQKENI.

The chain has TRBV18 and TRBJ2-3; D call uncertain. Sequenced sample: blood. The sequence derives from a woman between 35 and 50 years old with Graves' hyperthyroidism that later progressed to Graves' ophthalmopathy. The CDR3 DNA reads as TGTGCCAGCTCACCACAAGATACGCAGTATTTT. Its translation is CASSPQDTQYF.